This TCR beta chain originates from a study of CXCR3-negative and CXCR3-positive naive CD8 T cells. Study-wide results and caveats: Comparison of naive cells showed more hydrophobic TRB CDR3s in CXCR3-positive than in CXCR3-negative naive cells. TRBV-TRBJ usage was alike in naive CXCR3-negative and CXCR3-positive cells but differed in memory cells.

A note on this clonotype: Its antigen is undetermined.

The CDR3 has 15 amino acids. CDR1 and CDR2 from the germline V gene are SGHRS and YFSETQ. It was by 5' RACE with UMI labels that the TRB cDNA libraries were prepared. Each CDR3 protein gets one entry in TCRdb, which reprocessed the 5' RACE reads and gives no DNA. This sample's table has some 120,000 distinct CDR3 sequences. Every CD8+ T cell subset underwent triplicate sorting at roughly 300,000 cells apiece. Naivety in CD8+ T cells corresponded to a CD45RO-CCR7+CD27+CD95- phenotype. The chain links TRBV5-1 to TRBJ2-1; there is no DNA to check the TCRdb D call of TRBD1. The source of this sequence is a human donor in good health. Some clones in this sample may be carry-over from other donors' samples. The sequenced sample was naive CXCR3+ CD8+ T cells from blood. The subset here: CD45RO-CCR7+CD27+CD95- naive CD8+ T cells expressing CXCR3 (TNR3+). The chain's CDR3 is CASRPTGGRYNEQFF. The complete variable domain, with remaining parts taken from reference TRBV5-1 and TRBJ2-1, reads KAGVTQTPRYLIKTRGQQVTLSCSPISGHRSVSWYQQTPGQGLQFLFEYFSETQRNKGNFPGRFSGRQFSNSRSEMNVSTLELGDSALYLCASRPTGGRYNEQFFGPGTRLTVL.